The sequence of this T cell receptor beta chain was determined in a study of cytomegalovirus exposure and HLA in healthy donors. Study-wide context: As an earlier analysis found, some 170 million T cells yielded approximately 100 million unique TCR beta sequences.

This clone was observed a few times. The PCR contained 60 Vbeta and 13 Jbeta primers. The method was immunoSEQ multiplex PCR; TCRdb's version includes in-frame clones alone and lacks a portion of them. The table includes approximately 110,000 clones, about four fifths detected once. The TCR was taken from a man between 40 and 49 years old in good health and CMV-seronegative. The sequenced material came from PBMCs.

CDR3 residues: CASSLAREELFF. CDR3 coding DNA: TGTGCCAGCAGCTTGGCCCGGGAGGAACTGTTTTTT. The chain is built from TRBV5-6 and TRBJ1-4, with D hard to call. Germline V gene sequence: CDR1 SGHDT, CDR2 YYEEEE. Trimming removed 0 bases from V and 12 bases from J, with 9 bases in between. There are 12 residues in the CDR3.